The 26 T cell receptor beta chains presented below share a single source sample, sequenced in a study of T cells after yellow fever vaccination. TCRdb ran MiXCR on the 5' RACE reads and lists one entry per CDR3 protein. Of about 210,000 distinct CDR3 sequences in the sample, approximately 3.2% were seen once. The sample here was CD4+ T cells sorted from PBMCs, taken 10 days after the yellow fever booster vaccination. The source of these receptors is a man between 18 and 35 years old who received the YFV17D yellow fever vaccine.

This clonotype has at least ten counts. The rearrangement joins TRBV10-3 to TRBJ2-5; tentative D call: TRBD2 (5 bases). The CDR3 length is 15 residues. The germline gives CDR1 ENHRY, CDR2 SYGVKD. Trimming took off 4 bases at V and 2 bases at J, with 14 bases between the two ends. The CDR3 nucleotides are TGTGCCATCAGTGTCGGCCCGGGAACGCAAGAGACCCAGTACTTC. Translated: CAISVGPGTQETQYF.

This clonotype showed up just a few times. This chain joins TRBV20-1 and TRBJ1-1; D gene ambiguous. This CDR3 is built from 13 residues. CDR1 is DFQATT, CDR2 SNEGSKA, per germline (reference sequence). Trimming cost V 3 bases and J 0 bases, with 8 bases left between them. In nucleotides, the CDR3 is TGCAGTGCTAGCCGGGAAATGAACACTGAAGCTTTCTTT. Amino acids: CSASREMNTEAFF.

This clonotype appeared many times. This chain uses TRBV19 with TRBJ1-5; TRBD1 is a possible D gene (6 bases). This CDR3 contains 15 residues. The V end was cut by 5 bases, the J end by 6 bases, with 17 bases between. CDR1 and CDR2 from the germline V gene are LNHDA and SQIVND (reference sequence). CDR3 sequence: CASSALQGIGQPQHF. The CDR3, as DNA: TGTGCCAGTAGTGCCCTCCAGGGGATCGGTCAGCCCCAGCATTTT.

This clonotype was counted at least ten times. The chain has TRBV29-1 and TRBJ1-4; D possibly corresponds to TRBD1 (6 bases). The germline V gene encodes CDR1 SQVTM and CDR2 ANQGSEA. CDR3 size: 13 residues. The germline V and J ends were trimmed by 7 bases and 3 bases, with 12 bases remaining between them. CDR3 protein: CSAMDRPNEKLFF. The CDR3 region has the DNA TGCAGCGCCATGGACAGACCTAATGAAAAACTGTTTTTT.

This clonotype was counted many times. The rearrangement uses TRBV5-1 and TRBJ1-2; 7 positions match TRBD1. Looked up from germline, CDR1 is SGHRS and CDR2 is YFSETQ. The trim removed 5 bases at V and 6 bases at J, leaving 10 bases unmatched. The CDR3 runs 14 residues. The CDR3 loop is CASSYAGTANGYTF. DNA for the CDR3: TGCGCCAGCAGTTACGCCGGGACAGCAAATGGCTACACCTTC.

This clonotype has ten or more counts. The rearrangement links TRBV7-2 to TRBJ1-1; the match to TRBD1 covers 9 bases. This CDR3 comprises 15 residues. Trimming removed 5 bases from V and 1 base from J; junction bases left unmatched: 5. In germline, CDR1 is SGHTA, CDR2 FQGNSA. The CDR3 region has the DNA TGTGCCAGCAGCCCCCAGACAGGGGGGAACACTGAAGCTTTCTTT. Its protein is CASSPQTGGNTEAFF.

The chain has TRBV5-1 and TRBJ2-3; D perhaps matches TRBD1 (5 bases). The CDR3 extends over 16 amino acids. Germline V gives CDR1 SGHRS, CDR2 YFSETQ. Trimming removed 3 bases from V and 4 bases from J, with 18 bases in between. CDR3 region: CASSSRFTGPADTQYF. The CDR3 DNA sequence: TGCGCCAGCAGCTCCCGGTTCACAGGACCAGCAGATACGCAGTATTTT.

This clonotype was counted at least ten times. The rearrangement joins TRBV24-1 to TRBJ2-3; 8 bases agree with TRBD1. This CDR3 region has 14 residues. Germline values: CDR1 KGHDR, CDR2 SFDVKD. V shed 7 bases, J shed 1 base, and the junction held 3 bases outside the gene matches. CDR3 loop: CATSSTGGTDTQYF. The CDR3 coding sequence is TGTGCCACCAGCTCGACAGGGGGCACAGATACGCAGTATTTT.

This clonotype was found many times. The chain couples TRBV7-2 to TRBJ1-2, with D possibly being TRBD1 (5 bases). The CDR3 is 15 residues long. Germline assignment: CDR1 SGHTA and CDR2 FQGNSA. V shed 2 bases and J shed 4 bases, with 14 bases lying between them. In nucleotides, the CDR3 is TGTGCCAGCAGCTTAAGGGACGCCCAGCCCTATGGCTACACCTTC. This gives the protein CASSLRDAQPYGYTF.

This clonotype was found a few times. The chain joins TRBV5-1 to TRBJ1-2, with 7 nucleotides matching TRBD1. J lost 4 bases, V lost 0 bases, and 3 bases had no gene match. The CDR3 loop spans 14 amino acids. Germline lookup yields CDR1 SGHRS and CDR2 YFSETQ. The CDR3 region is CASSLAGTVYGYTF. For the CDR3, the DNA is TGCGCCAGCAGCTTGGCCGGGACAGTCTATGGCTACACCTTC.

The CDR3, as DNA: TGTGCCAGCGCAACCGAGGTTACGCAGTATTTT. Residues: CASATEVTQYF. The rearrangement joins TRBV12-3 or TRBV12-4 to TRBJ2-3; D gene ambiguous. This CDR3 is 11 amino acids long. Trimming shortened V by 8 bases and J by 8 bases, and 11 bases separated the two germline ends.

A few counts support this clonotype. The chain joins TRBV12-5 to TRBJ1-1; D is unclear. The ends were cut back, 0 bases at V and 5 bases at J, with 13 bases in the middle. The CDR3 has 15 amino acids. Germline lookup yields CDR1 LGHNT and CDR2 FRNRAP. Written as DNA, the CDR3 is TGTGCTAGTGGTTTGGTACGCCAAAGCGTAACTGAAGCTTTCTTT. Translation: CASGLVRQSVTEAFF.

This clonotype was seen repeatedly, ten times or more. The rearrangement uses TRBV5-1 and TRBJ2-6, with 7 positions matching TRBD1. Germline assignment: CDR1 SGHRS and CDR2 YFSETQ. The CDR3 is 16 amino acids. With 1 base clipped from V and 2 bases from J, the junction kept 3 bases outside the gene matches. In DNA, the CDR3 is TGCGCCAGCAGCTTGACAACAGGGGCTGGGGCCAACGTCCTGACTTTC. It translates to CASSLTTGAGANVLTF.

This chain links TRBV5-1 with TRBJ2-3, with a weak D call TRBD2 (6 bases). This CDR3 has 18 amino acids. V gave up 1 base and J gave up 7 bases, with 25 bases separating them. Germline V lookup: CDR1 SGHRS, CDR2 YFSETQ. The CDR3, as DNA: TGCGCCAGCAGCTTGATTGGGCGGGGAGGACCTACACAGAATACGCAGTATTTT. Residues: CASSLIGRGGPTQNTQYF.

The chain links TRBV20-1 to TRBJ2-7; weak D call: TRBD2 (6 bases). Trimming pared 6 bases from V and 6 bases from J, leaving 15 bases between. The germline CDR1 and CDR2 sequences are DFQATT and SNEGSKA (reference sequence). There are 12 residues in the CDR3. Here the CDR3 DNA reads TGCAGTGCAACGGACGGGGAGGCCGAGCAGTACTTC. Translated: CSATDGEAEQYF.

This clonotype was recorded at least ten times. This rearrangement joins TRBV2 to TRBJ2-3; unclear D gene. V was shortened by 2 bases and J by 6 bases, with 18 bases between the two germline ends. The CDR3 contains 16 residues. In germline, CDR1 is SNHLY, CDR2 FYNNEI. Here the CDR3 DNA reads TGTGCCAGCAGTGAAAGGCCCGGTAGAAACGGGGATACGCAGTATTTT. Amino acids: CASSERPGRNGDTQYF.

The sample holds many counts of this clonotype. J is TRBJ1-4 and V is TRBV12-3 or TRBV12-4; 8 bases line up with TRBD1. V lost 8 bases, J lost 4 bases, and 3 bases stayed unmatched. The CDR3 is 13 residues long. CDR3 loop: CASAGQVNEKLFF. The CDR3 DNA follows: TGTGCCAGCGCGGGACAGGTTAATGAAAAACTGTTTTTT.

This clonotype was detected many times. V is TRBV7-9 and J is TRBJ2-1, with D unresolved. The length of the CDR3 is 12 residues. V shed 5 bases and J shed 7 bases, with 9 bases lying between them. Germline assignment: CDR1 SEHNR and CDR2 FQNEAQ (reference sequence). Here the CDR3 DNA reads TGTGCCAGCAGCGTGGGATGGAATGAGCAGTTCTTC. Protein product: CASSVGWNEQFF.

This clonotype was seen many times. This chain joins TRBV4-3 and TRBJ2-4; D gene ambiguous. This CDR3 is 15 amino acids long. Germline V gene lookup returns CDR1 LGHNA and CDR2 YSLEER. Trimming took off 4 bases at V and 0 bases at J, with 10 bases between the two ends. CDR3 amino acids: CASSRGRVAKNIQYF. The CDR3 region has the DNA TGCGCCAGCAGCCGAGGACGTGTAGCCAAAAACATTCAGTACTTC.

This clonotype has a count of ten or more. The chain joins TRBV7-2 to TRBJ2-5; possibly TRBD1 or TRBD2 for D (6 bases each). Germline CDR1 reads SGHTA; CDR2 reads FQGNSA. Trimming removed 2 bases from V and 3 bases from J, with 16 bases in between. The CDR3 is made up of 16 amino acids. The CDR3 here is CASSLSTGASEETQYF. The CDR3 DNA is TGTGCCAGCAGCTTATCAACGGGGGCCTCCGAAGAGACCCAGTACTTC.

Many counts were recorded for this clonotype. The chain combines TRBV7-3 with TRBJ2-3; D is uncertain. The CDR3 has 12 residues. V shed 3 bases and J shed 6 bases, with 7 bases lying between them. Looked up from germline, CDR1 is SGHTA and CDR2 is FQGTGA. CDR3 in amino acids: CASSLPPDTQYF. The CDR3 coding sequence is TGTGCCAGCAGCTTGCCCCCGGATACGCAGTATTTT.

The chain links TRBV30 to TRBJ2-5; D unclear. The CDR3 spans 13 residues. Trimming stripped 2 bases from V and 1 base from J, with 8 bases between. CDR1 is GTSNPN and CDR2 is SVGIG in the germline V gene (reference sequence). The CDR3 is CAWSSRFQETQYF. The CDR3 DNA follows: TGTGCCTGGAGTAGTCGTTTCCAAGAGACCCAGTACTTC.

The gene calls are TRBV7-9 and TRBJ2-5; D call uncertain. The length of the CDR3 is 12 residues. V was pared by 4 bases and J by 4 bases, with 7 bases between. CDR1 is SEHNR, CDR2 FQNEAQ, per germline (reference sequence). The CDR3: CASSSRLETQYF. The CDR3 DNA is TGTGCCAGCAGCTCGCGTTTAGAGACCCAGTACTTC.

This clonotype was seen at least ten times. The chain links TRBV4-1 to TRBJ1-2; possible D gene TRBD1, 6 bases. Trimming took 2 bases from V and 7 from J, leaving 17 bases between them. The CDR3 runs 15 residues. Germline V gives CDR1 MGHRA, CDR2 YSYEKL. The chain's CDR3 is CASSQPTGGRSGYTF. CDR3 DNA sequence: TGCGCCAGCAGCCAACCGACTGGGGGGCGAAGTGGCTACACCTTC.

In this sample, this clonotype turned up many times. The V gene is TRBV12-3 or TRBV12-4, the J gene TRBJ2-7; D is possibly TRBD1 (6 bases). The V gene lost 1 base and the J gene lost 3 bases, with 10 bases spanning the gap. The CDR3 length is 14 residues. CDR3 in DNA: TGTGCCAGCAGTTTAGTTGGGACATACTACGAGCAGTACTTC. It yields the protein CASSLVGTYYEQYF.

This clonotype was picked up a small number of times. The V and J genes are TRBV4-3 and TRBJ2-2, with D possibly matching TRBD1 (6 bases). The germline V gene encodes CDR1 LGHNA and CDR2 YSLEER. The CDR3 runs to 16 residues. V lost 1 base to trimming and J lost 4 bases, with 13 bases between them. The CDR3 is CASSQVQGASTGELFF. The CDR3 nucleotides are TGCGCCAGCAGCCAAGTACAGGGAGCTAGCACCGGGGAGCTGTTTTTT.